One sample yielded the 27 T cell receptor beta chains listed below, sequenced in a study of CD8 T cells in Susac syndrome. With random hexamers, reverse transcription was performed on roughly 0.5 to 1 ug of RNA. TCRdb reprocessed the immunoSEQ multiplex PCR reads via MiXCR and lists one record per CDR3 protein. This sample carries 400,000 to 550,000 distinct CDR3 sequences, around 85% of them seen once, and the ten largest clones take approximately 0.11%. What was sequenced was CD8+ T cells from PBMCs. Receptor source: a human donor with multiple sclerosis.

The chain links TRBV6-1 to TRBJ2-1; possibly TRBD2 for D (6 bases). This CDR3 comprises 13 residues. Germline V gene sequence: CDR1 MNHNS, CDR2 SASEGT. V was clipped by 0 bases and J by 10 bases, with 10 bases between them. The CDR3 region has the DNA TGTGCCAGCAGTGAAGCTGGAGGGTGGGAGCAGTTCTTC. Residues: CASSEAGGWEQFF.

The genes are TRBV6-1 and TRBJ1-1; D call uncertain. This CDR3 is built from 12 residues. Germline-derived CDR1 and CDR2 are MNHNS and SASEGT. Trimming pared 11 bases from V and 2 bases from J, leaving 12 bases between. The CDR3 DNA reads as TGTGCCGCAAGCCACGCTAACACTGAAGCTTTCTTT. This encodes CAASHANTEAFF.

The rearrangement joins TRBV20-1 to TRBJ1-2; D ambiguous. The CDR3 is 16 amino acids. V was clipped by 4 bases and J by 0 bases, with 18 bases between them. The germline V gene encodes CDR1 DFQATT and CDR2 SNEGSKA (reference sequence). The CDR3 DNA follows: TGCAGTGCTAAATACGAGGAGCTGGGCGCTAACTATGGCTACACCTTC. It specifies CSAKYEELGANYGYTF.

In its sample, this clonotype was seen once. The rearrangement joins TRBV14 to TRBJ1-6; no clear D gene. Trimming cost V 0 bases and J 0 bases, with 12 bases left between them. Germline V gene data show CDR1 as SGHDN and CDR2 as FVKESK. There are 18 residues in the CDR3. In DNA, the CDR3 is TGTGCCAGCAGCCAAGACACAGCCTTAAGCTCCTATAATTCACCCCTCCACTTT. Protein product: CASSQDTALSSYNSPLHF. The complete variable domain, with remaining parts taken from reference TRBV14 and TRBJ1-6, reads EAGVTQFPSHSVIEKGQTVTLRCDPISGHDNLYWYRRVMGKEIKFLLHFVKESKQDESGMPNNRFLAERTGGTYSTLKVQPAELEDSGVYFCASSQDTALSSYNSPLHFGNGTRLTVT.

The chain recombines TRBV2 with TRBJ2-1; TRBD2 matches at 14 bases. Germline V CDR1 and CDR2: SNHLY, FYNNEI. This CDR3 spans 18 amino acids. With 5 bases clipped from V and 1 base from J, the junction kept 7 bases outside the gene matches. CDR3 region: CASSSTGTSGSSYNEQFF. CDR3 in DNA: TGTGCCAGCAGTTCAACCGGGACTAGCGGGAGTTCCTACAATGAGCAGTTCTTC. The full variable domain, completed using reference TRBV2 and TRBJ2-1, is EPEVTQTPSHQVTQMGQEVILRCVPISNHLYFYWYRQILGQKVEFLVSFYNNEISEKSEIFDDQFSVERPDGSNFTLKIRSTKLEDSAMYFCASSSTGTSGSSYNEQFFGPGTRLTVL.

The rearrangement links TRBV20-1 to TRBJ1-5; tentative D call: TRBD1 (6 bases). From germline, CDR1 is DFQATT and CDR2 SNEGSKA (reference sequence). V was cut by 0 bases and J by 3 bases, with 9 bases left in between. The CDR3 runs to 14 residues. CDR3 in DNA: TGCAGTGCTAGAGATTGGGACATCAATCAGCCCCAGCATTTT. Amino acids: CSARDWDINQPQHF.

CDR3 DNA sequence: TGTGCCAGCAGTTCAGGGGTTTACGAGCAGTTCTTC. This sequence encodes CASSSGVYEQFF. The chain employs TRBV12-3 or TRBV12-4 and TRBJ2-1; a weak D match, TRBD1 (6 bases). Deletions cut 4 bases from V and 10 bases from J, with 11 bases between. The CDR3 length is 12 residues.

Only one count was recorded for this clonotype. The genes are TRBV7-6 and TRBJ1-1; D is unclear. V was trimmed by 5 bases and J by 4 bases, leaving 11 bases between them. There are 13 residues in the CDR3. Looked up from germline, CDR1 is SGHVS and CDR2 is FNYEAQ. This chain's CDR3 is CASSLDLATEAFF. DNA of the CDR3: TGTGCCAGCAGCCTAGATCTTGCCACTGAAGCTTTCTTT. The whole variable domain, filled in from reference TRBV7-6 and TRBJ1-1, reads GAGVSQSPRYKVTKRGQDVALRCDPISGHVSLYWYRQALGQGPEFLTYFNYEAQQDKSGLPNDRFSAERPEGSISTLTIQRTEQRDSAMYRCASSLDLATEAFFGQGTRLTVV.

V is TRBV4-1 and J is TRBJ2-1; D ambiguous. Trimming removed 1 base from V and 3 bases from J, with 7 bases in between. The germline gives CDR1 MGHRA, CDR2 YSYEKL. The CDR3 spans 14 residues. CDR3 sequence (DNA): TGCGCCAGCAGCCAAGTCTTTGGCTACAATGAGCAGTTCTTC. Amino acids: CASSQVFGYNEQFF.

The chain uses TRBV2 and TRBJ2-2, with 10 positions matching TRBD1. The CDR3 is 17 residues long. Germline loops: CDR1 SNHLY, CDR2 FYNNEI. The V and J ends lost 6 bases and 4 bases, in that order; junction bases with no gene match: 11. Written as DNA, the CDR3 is TGTGCCAGCAGCCTTCCTCCGGGACAGGGGCTCACCGGGGAGCTGTTTTTT. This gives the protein CASSLPPGQGLTGELFF.

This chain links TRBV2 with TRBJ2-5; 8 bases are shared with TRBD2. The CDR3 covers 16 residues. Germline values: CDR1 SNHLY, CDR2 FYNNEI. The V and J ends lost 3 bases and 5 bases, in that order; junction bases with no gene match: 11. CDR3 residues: CASSEGLAGNWETQYF. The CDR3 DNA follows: TGTGCCAGCAGTGAGGGTCTAGCGGGTAATTGGGAGACCCAGTACTTC. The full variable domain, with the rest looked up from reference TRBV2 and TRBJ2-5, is EPEVTQTPSHQVTQMGQEVILRCVPISNHLYFYWYRQILGQKVEFLVSFYNNEISEKSEIFDDQFSVERPDGSNFTLKIRSTKLEDSAMYFCASSEGLAGNWETQYFGPGTRLLVL.

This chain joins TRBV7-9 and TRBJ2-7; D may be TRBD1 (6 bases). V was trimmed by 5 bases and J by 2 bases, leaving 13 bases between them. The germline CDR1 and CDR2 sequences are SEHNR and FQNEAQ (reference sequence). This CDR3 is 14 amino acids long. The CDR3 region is CASSARTETYEQYF. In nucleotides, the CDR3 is TGTGCCAGCAGCGCTCGGACAGAGACCTACGAGCAGTACTTC.

CDR3 coding DNA: TGTGCCAGCAGTCAGGGACTAGCGGGGCTGGGACCCTACGAGCAGTACTTC. It codes for CASSQGLAGLGPYEQYF. V is TRBV27 and J is TRBJ2-7; TRBD2 matches at 13 bases. The V gene's germline CDR1 is MNHEY and CDR2 SMNVEV (reference sequence). V gave up 5 bases and J gave up 2 bases; unmatched junction bases: 9. The CDR3 extends over 17 amino acids.

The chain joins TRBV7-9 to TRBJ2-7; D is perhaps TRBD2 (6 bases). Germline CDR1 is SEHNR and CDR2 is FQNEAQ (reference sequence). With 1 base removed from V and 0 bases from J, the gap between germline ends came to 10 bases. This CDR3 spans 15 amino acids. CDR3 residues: CASSLVGGNSYEQYF. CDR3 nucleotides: TGTGCCAGCAGCTTAGTCGGCGGGAACTCCTACGAGCAGTACTTC.

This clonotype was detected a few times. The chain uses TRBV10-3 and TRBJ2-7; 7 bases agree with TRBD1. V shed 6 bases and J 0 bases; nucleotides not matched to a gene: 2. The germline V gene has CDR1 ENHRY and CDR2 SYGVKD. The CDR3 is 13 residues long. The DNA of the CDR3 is TGTGCCATCAGCCGGGACAGCTCCTACGAGCAGTACTTC. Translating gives CAISRDSSYEQYF.

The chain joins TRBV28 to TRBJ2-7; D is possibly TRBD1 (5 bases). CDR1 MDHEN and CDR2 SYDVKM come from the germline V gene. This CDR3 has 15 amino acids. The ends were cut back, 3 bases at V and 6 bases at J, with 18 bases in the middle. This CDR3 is CASSFILRDSGEQYF. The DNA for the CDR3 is TGTGCCAGCAGTTTTATATTGCGTGACAGTGGCGAGCAGTACTTC. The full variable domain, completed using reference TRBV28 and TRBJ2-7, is DVKVTQSSRYLVKRTGEKVFLECVQDMDHENMFWYRQDPGLGLRLIYFSYDVKMKEKGDIPEGYSVSREKKERFSLILESASTNQTSMYLCASSFILRDSGEQYFGPGTRLTVT.

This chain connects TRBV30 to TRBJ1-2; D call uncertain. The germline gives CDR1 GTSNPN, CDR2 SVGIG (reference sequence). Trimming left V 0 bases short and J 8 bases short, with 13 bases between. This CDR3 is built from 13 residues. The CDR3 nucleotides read TGTGCCTGGAGTGTACCACCAACGAGGGGCTACACCTTC. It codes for CAWSVPPTRGYTF.

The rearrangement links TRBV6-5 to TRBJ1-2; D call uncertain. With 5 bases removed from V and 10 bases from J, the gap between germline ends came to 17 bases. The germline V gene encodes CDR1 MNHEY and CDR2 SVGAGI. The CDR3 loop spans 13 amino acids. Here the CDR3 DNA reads TGTGCCAGCAGTACGAGTGGTAATCTTGACTACACCTTC. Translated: CASSTSGNLDYTF.

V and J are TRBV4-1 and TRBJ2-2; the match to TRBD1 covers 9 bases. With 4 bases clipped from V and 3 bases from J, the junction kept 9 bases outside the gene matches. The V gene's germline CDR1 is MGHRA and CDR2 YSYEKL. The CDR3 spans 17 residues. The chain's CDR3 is CASSLFDRGIDTGELFF. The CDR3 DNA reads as TGCGCCAGCAGCCTCTTCGACAGGGGGATTGACACCGGGGAGCTGTTTTTT.

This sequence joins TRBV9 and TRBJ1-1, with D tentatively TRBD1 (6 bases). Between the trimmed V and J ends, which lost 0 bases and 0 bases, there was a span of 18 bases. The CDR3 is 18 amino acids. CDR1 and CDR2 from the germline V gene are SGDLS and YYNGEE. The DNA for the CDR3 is TGTGCCAGCAGCGTAGGCCCCTTATTGACAGGATTGAACACTGAAGCTTTCTTT. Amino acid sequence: CASSVGPLLTGLNTEAFF.

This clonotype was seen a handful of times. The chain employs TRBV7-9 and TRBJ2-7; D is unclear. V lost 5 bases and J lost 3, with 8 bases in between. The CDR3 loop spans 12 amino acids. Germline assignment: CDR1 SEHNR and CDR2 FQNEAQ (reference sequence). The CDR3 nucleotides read TGTGCCAGCAGCAGCGCAATCTACGAGCAGTACTTC. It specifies CASSSAIYEQYF.

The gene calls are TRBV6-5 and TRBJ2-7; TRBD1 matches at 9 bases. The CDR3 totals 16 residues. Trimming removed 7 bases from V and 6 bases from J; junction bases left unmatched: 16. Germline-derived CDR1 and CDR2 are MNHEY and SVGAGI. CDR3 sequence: CASNSYPGQGVLEQYF. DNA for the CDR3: TGTGCCAGCAATTCGTACCCGGGACAGGGTGTGCTCGAGCAGTACTTC.

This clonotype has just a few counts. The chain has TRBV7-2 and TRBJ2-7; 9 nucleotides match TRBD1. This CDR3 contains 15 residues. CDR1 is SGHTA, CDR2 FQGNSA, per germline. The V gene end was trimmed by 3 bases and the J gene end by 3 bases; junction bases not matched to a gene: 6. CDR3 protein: CASSFPGTGSYEQYF. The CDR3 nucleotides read TGTGCCAGCAGCTTTCCCGGGACAGGGAGCTACGAGCAGTACTTC.

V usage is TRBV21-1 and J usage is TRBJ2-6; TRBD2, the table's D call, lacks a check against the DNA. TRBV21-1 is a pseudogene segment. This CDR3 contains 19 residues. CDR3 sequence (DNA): TGTGCCAGCAGCAACCCCGAGGGAGCACCGAACTCTGGGGCCAACGTCCTGACTTTC. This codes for CASSNPEGAPNSGANVLTF.

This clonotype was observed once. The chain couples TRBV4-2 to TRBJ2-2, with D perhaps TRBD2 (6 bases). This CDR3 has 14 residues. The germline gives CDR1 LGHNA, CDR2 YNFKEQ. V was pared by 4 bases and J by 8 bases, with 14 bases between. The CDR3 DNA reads TGTGCCAGCAGCCCAACGGGGGTAGGTGGGGAGCTGTTTTTT. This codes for CASSPTGVGGELFF.

CDR3 nucleotides: TGTGCCAGCGTGGACAACCCTGGGGTCAATGGCTACACCTTC. Its protein is CASVDNPGVNGYTF. The chain recombines TRBV25-1 with TRBJ1-2, with a possible D match to TRBD1 (5 bases). CDR3 length: 14 amino acids. The ends were cut back, 8 bases at V and 6 bases at J, with 19 bases in the middle. CDR1 MGHDK and CDR2 SYGVNS come from the germline V gene.

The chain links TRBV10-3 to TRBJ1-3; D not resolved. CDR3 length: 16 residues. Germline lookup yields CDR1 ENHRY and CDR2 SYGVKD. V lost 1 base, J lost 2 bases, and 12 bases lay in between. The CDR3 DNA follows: TGTGCCATCAGTGAGTGGAACGACCCCCCTGGAAACACCATATATTTT. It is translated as CAISEWNDPPGNTIYF.